This TCR beta chain was sequenced during a study of T cells in Graves' hyperthyroidism and ophthalmopathy. The ends were cut back, 6 bases at V and 5 bases at J, with 28 bases in the middle. Germline assignment: CDR1 SNHLY and CDR2 FYNNEI. The CDR3 runs 18 residues. The TCR beta CDR3 regions underwent amplification using RNA transcripts as the source. The TCR CDR3 was amplified in a first-round RT-PCR using the HTBI primer set. TCRdb itself ran the multiplex PCR reads through MiXCR, one entry per CDR3 protein. The data hold about 92,000 distinct CDR3 sequences, with over 50% observed a single time. V is TRBV2 and J is TRBJ2-5; TRBD2 might be the D (6 bases). Specimen: blood. This clonotype was sampled from a woman aged 40 to 49 with Graves' hyperthyroidism. CDR3 nucleotide sequence: TGTGCCAGCAGCTCCTTTTGGCTAGCGCAGGACACCGGGGAGACCCAGTACTTC. Translation gives CASSSFWLAQDTGETQYF.